Below, 32 T cell receptor beta chains from the same sample are listed, as sequenced in a study of cytomegalovirus exposure and HLA in healthy donors. The primer mix had 60 Vbeta and 13 Jbeta primers. Using immunoSEQ multiplex PCR, the repertoire was profiled, and TCRdb retains in-frame clones only, with some absent. The table shows about 120,000 clones, with over 65% occurring only once. Sample: PBMCs. These TCRs come from a man aged 35 to 55 in good health and CMV-seropositive.

This clone was recorded a few times. The rearrangement joins TRBV5-1 to TRBJ2-1, with D tentatively TRBD1 (5 bases). V was trimmed by 4 bases and J by 7 bases, leaving 15 bases between them. Germline loops: CDR1 SGHRS, CDR2 YFSETQ. The CDR3 consists of 14 residues. CDR3 DNA: TGCGCCAGCAGCCCTCCAGGGTTCAGGAATGAGCAGTTCTTC. This codes for CASSPPGFRNEQFF.

This clone was observed a few times. The chain carries TRBV6-5 and TRBJ1-6; 7 bases line up with TRBD1. J was trimmed by 6 bases and V by 2 bases; bases with no gene match: 7. The CDR3 spans 16 residues. Germline V CDR1 and CDR2: MNHEY, SVGAGI. The CDR3 loop reads CASSYDPGQSNSPLHF. DNA of the CDR3: TGTGCCAGCAGTTACGACCCGGGACAGTCTAATTCACCCCTCCACTTT.

The chain employs TRBV9 and TRBJ1-2; D is ambiguous. This CDR3 is built from 14 residues. V was clipped by 0 bases and J by 6 bases, with 12 bases between them. Germline V gene data show CDR1 as SGDLS and CDR2 as YYNGEE. In nucleotides, the CDR3 is TGTGCCAGCAGCGTAGTACGGGGAGGGAATGGCTACACCTTC. This translates into CASSVVRGGNGYTF.

The chain combines TRBV27 with TRBJ2-7; a possible D gene is TRBD2 (5 bases). V was pared by 8 bases and J by 1 base, with 18 bases between. The CDR3 length is 15 residues. Germline lookup yields CDR1 MNHEY and CDR2 SMNVEV (reference sequence). The CDR3 protein is CASRTMADFSYEQYF. CDR3 bases: TGTGCCAGCCGTACTATGGCGGACTTTTCCTACGAGCAGTACTTC.

The chain employs TRBV6-5 and TRBJ2-7; D unresolved. V was cut by 6 bases and J by 3 bases, with 6 bases left in between. The CDR3 length is 11 residues. CDR1 MNHEY and CDR2 SVGAGI come from the germline V gene. The CDR3 bases are TGTGCCAGCAGCAACAACTACGAGCAGTACTTC. Its translation: CASSNNYEQYF.

The chain employs TRBV4-1 and TRBJ2-7; the match to TRBD1 covers 8 bases. V shed 3 bases, J shed 0 bases, and the junction held 4 bases outside the gene matches. CDR1 and CDR2 (germline): MGHRA, YSYEKL. The CDR3 runs to 15 residues. The CDR3 nucleotides read TGCGCCAGCAGCCAGACAGGGGCCACCTCCTACGAGCAGTACTTC. Residues: CASSQTGATSYEQYF.

This clone was observed once. V usage is TRBV29-1 and J usage is TRBJ1-5, with D tentatively TRBD1 (6 bases). CDR1 is SQVTM, CDR2 ANQGSEA, per germline. The germline V and J ends were trimmed by 4 bases and 2 bases, with 12 bases remaining between them. The CDR3 runs to 14 residues. DNA for the CDR3: TGCAGCGTTGTAGGGGGTAGCGGCAATCAGCCCCAGCATTTT. It yields the protein CSVVGGSGNQPQHF.

The chain couples TRBV2 to TRBJ1-3; 7 bases agree with TRBD1. With 6 bases clipped from V and 0 bases from J, the junction kept 5 bases outside the gene matches. Germline V CDR1 and CDR2: SNHLY, FYNNEI. The CDR3 extends over 15 amino acids. The CDR3 DNA reads TGTGCCAGCAGGATACAGGGGAACTCTGGAAACACCATATATTTT. This gives the protein CASRIQGNSGNTIYF.

In its sample, this clone was seen once. The chain combines TRBV6-5 with TRBJ1-3; 9 bases line up with TRBD1. Germline CDR1 is MNHEY and CDR2 is SVGAGI. V dropped 6 bases and J dropped 4; count of bases not matched to a gene: 7. This CDR3 has 15 amino acids. DNA for the CDR3: TGTGCCAGCAGGGAACAGGGGGCGGCCGGAAACACCATATATTTT. Protein: CASREQGAAGNTIYF.

The chain recombines TRBV4-1 with TRBJ2-7, with D hard to call. From germline, CDR1 is MGHRA and CDR2 YSYEKL. The CDR3 contains 13 residues. V was shortened by 1 base and J by 4 bases, with 8 bases between the two germline ends. CDR3 DNA sequence: TGCGCCAGCAGCCAAGTCTTCGGGTACGAGCAGTACTTC. Its protein is CASSQVFGYEQYF.

The chain joins TRBV6-5 to TRBJ1-2, with TRBD1 identical over 7 bases. The CDR3 covers 13 residues. Germline V CDR1 and CDR2: MNHEY, SVGAGI. J lost 7 bases, V lost 6 bases, and 8 bases had no gene match. The CDR3 DNA is TGTGCCAGCAGCCTACAGGGGTTTGCTGGCTACACCTTC. The encoded protein is CASSLQGFAGYTF.

This clone was seen only a few times. In DNA form, the CDR3 reads TGTGCCAGCAGTGCCACGACAGGGGCGAATGAGCAGTTCTTC. It is translated as CASSATTGANEQFF. This sequence joins TRBV2 and TRBJ2-1; 8 nucleotides agree with TRBD1. The length of the CDR3 is 14 residues. Germline V gene data show CDR1 as SNHLY and CDR2 as FYNNEI. The trim removed 4 bases at V and 7 bases at J, leaving 6 bases unmatched.

V is TRBV7-6 and J is TRBJ2-1; tentatively, D is TRBD1 (8 bases). This CDR3 spans 16 amino acids. V gave up 4 bases and J gave up 7 bases, with 20 bases separating them. Germline lookup yields CDR1 SGHVS and CDR2 FNYEAQ. In nucleotides, the CDR3 is TGTGCCAGCAGCTGGACAATTGACAGGGGAGGGAATGAGCAGTTCTTC. Its translation is CASSWTIDRGGNEQFF.

This chain links TRBV12-5 with TRBJ2-7; D perhaps matches TRBD1 (5 bases). There are 14 residues in the CDR3. Trimming took off 2 bases at V and 2 bases at J, with 10 bases between the two ends. From germline, CDR1 is LGHNT and CDR2 FRNRAP. The CDR3 spells CASGLYQGAYEQYF. In DNA form, the CDR3 reads TGTGCTAGTGGTTTGTACCAGGGTGCCTACGAGCAGTACTTC. The full variable domain, its missing parts supplied by reference TRBV12-5 and TRBJ2-7, is DARVTQTPRHKVTEMGQEVTMRCQPILGHNTVFWYRQTMMQGLELLAYFRNRAPLDDSGMPKDRFSAEMPDATLATLKIQPSEPRDSAVYFCASGLYQGAYEQYFGPGTRLTVT.

The chain employs TRBV7-6 and TRBJ1-4; a weak D match, TRBD1 (6 bases). The germline V gene has CDR1 SGHVS and CDR2 FNYEAQ. The CDR3 runs 17 residues. Trimming stripped 8 bases from V and 4 bases from J, with 23 bases between. The CDR3 nucleotides are TGTGCCAGCGGCCGTTGGGACACCGGCGCGAGTAATGAAAAACTGTTTTTT. It translates to CASGRWDTGASNEKLFF.

A few counts support this clone. The chain has TRBV7-6 and TRBJ2-3; D might be TRBD2 (5 bases). Germline CDR1 is SGHVS and CDR2 is FNYEAQ. This CDR3 spans 16 amino acids. Trimming took off 3 bases at V and 0 bases at J, with 13 bases between the two ends. The CDR3 sequence is CASSFLLAASTDTQYF. CDR3 DNA: TGTGCCAGCAGCTTTCTCCTAGCAGCTAGCACAGATACGCAGTATTTT.

The chain carries TRBV6-1 and TRBJ1-5; perhaps TRBD1 as D (5 bases). CDR1 MNHNS and CDR2 SASEGT come from the germline V gene. This CDR3 spans 18 amino acids. With 1 base removed from V and 1 base from J, the gap between germline ends came to 17 bases. Written as DNA, the CDR3 is TGTGCCAGCAGTGAAGTATCAGGAGGGGTAATGAGCAATCAGCCCCAGCATTTT. It is translated as CASSEVSGGVMSNQPQHF.

DNA of the CDR3: TGTGCCAGTAGTACTCGACAGGGGGCGCGTTCCTATGGCTACACCTTC. This gives the protein CASSTRQGARSYGYTF. The chain links TRBV19 to TRBJ1-2; 10 nucleotides align to TRBD1. This CDR3 is built from 16 residues. Germline V gene sequence: CDR1 LNHDA, CDR2 SQIVND (reference sequence). The J segment lost 4 bases and the V segment lost 4 bases, leaving 9 bases of the junction unmatched.

The V call is TRBV6-5, the J call TRBJ2-7; 12 nucleotides line up with TRBD2. V shed 6 bases and J 3 bases; nucleotides not matched to a gene: 6. CDR1 MNHEY and CDR2 SVGAGI come from the germline V gene. The CDR3 totals 15 residues. The CDR3 nucleotides are TGTGCCAGCAGCCGTACTAGCGGGGGGCACTACGAGCAGTACTTC. Encoded protein: CASSRTSGGHYEQYF.

The V and J genes are TRBV28 and TRBJ1-1, with a weak D call TRBD1 (6 bases). The V end was cut by 5 bases, the J end by 5 bases, with 24 bases between. Germline V gene sequence: CDR1 MDHEN, CDR2 SYDVKM. The CDR3 runs 17 residues. The CDR3 region is CASSDPRQTGRVTEAFF. The CDR3 DNA sequence: TGTGCCAGCAGTGATCCCCGGCAAACAGGGAGGGTAACTGAAGCTTTCTTT.

The chain has TRBV5-1 and TRBJ2-1; a weak D match, TRBD1 (6 bases). Germline-derived CDR1 and CDR2 are SGHRS and YFSETQ. The CDR3 extends over 15 amino acids. V was trimmed by 0 bases and J by 8 bases, leaving 15 bases between them. CDR3 sequence reads: CASSLDTGFRYEQFF. The CDR3 region has the DNA TGCGCCAGCAGCTTGGATACAGGGTTCAGATATGAGCAGTTCTTC.

The V call is TRBV29-1, the J call TRBJ2-6, with 8 bases identical to TRBD1. Germline V CDR1 and CDR2: SQVTM, ANQGSEA. After removal of 5 bases from V and 2 bases from J, the junction contained 11 bases not matched to a gene. The CDR3 sequence is 17 residues long. CDR3 sequence reads: CSVRLGTGSAGANVLTF. CDR3 DNA: TGCAGCGTTCGCCTCGGGACAGGTTCGGCTGGGGCCAACGTCCTGACTTTC.

The CDR3 sequence is CASSEDRGGNQPQHF. CDR3 DNA sequence: TGTGCCAGCAGTGAAGACAGGGGAGGCAATCAGCCCCAGCATTTT. The V gene is TRBV2, the J gene TRBJ1-5; 7 nucleotides line up with TRBD1. J gave up 2 bases and V 1 base, and 2 bases lay outside the gene matches. Per germline, CDR1 SNHLY and CDR2 FYNNEI. The CDR3 length is 15 residues. Supplemented by reference TRBV2 and TRBJ1-5, the full variable domain reads EPEVTQTPSHQVTQMGQEVILRCVPISNHLYFYWYRQILGQKVEFLVSFYNNEISEKSEIFDDQFSVERPDGSNFTLKIRSTKLEDSAMYFCASSEDRGGNQPQHFGDGTRLSIL.

This clone was seen only a few times. The gene calls are TRBV6-1 and TRBJ1-2, with TRBD1 identical over 9 bases. CDR3 length: 15 residues. Trimming removed 8 bases from V and 4 bases from J; junction bases left unmatched: 11. Germline CDR1 is MNHNS and CDR2 is SASEGT. CDR3 in DNA: TGTGCCAGCCTAAGCATTACAGGGGGCAGCTATGGCTACACCTTC. Translation gives CASLSITGGSYGYTF.

The gene calls are TRBV10-3 and TRBJ2-5; TRBD2 is a possible D gene (6 bases). The germline gives CDR1 ENHRY, CDR2 SYGVKD. This CDR3 region has 13 residues. Trimming took off 3 bases at V and 5 bases at J, with 10 bases between the two ends. As DNA, the CDR3 is TGTGCCATCAGTGAAACTAGCAGGGAGACCCAGTACTTC. Its protein product is CAISETSRETQYF.

The V call is TRBV15, the J call TRBJ1-1, with unresolved D. The CDR3 length is 14 residues. The germline V gene encodes CDR1 LNHNV and CDR2 YYDKDF (reference sequence). V lost 0 bases and J lost 11, with 16 bases in between. DNA of the CDR3: TGTGCCACCAGCAGAGATTCTTCAGCGCTCTGGGCTTTCTTT. It specifies CATSRDSSALWAFF.

The chain recombines TRBV9 with TRBJ2-2; 7 bases fit TRBD2. The CDR3 extends over 16 amino acids. Per germline, CDR1 SGDLS and CDR2 YYNGEE. Trimming removed 2 bases from V and 4 bases from J; junction bases left unmatched: 8. In DNA form, the CDR3 reads TGTGCCAGCAGCGTCCGGGACTACCCGAGCACCGGGGAGCTGTTTTTT. It translates to CASSVRDYPSTGELFF.

The chain employs TRBV27 and TRBJ2-5, with D unresolved. The CDR3 totals 15 residues. V lost 6 bases, J lost 1 base, and 15 bases lay in between. The germline CDR1 and CDR2 sequences are MNHEY and SMNVEV (reference sequence). CDR3 loop: CASSLIRGFQETQYF. In DNA form, the CDR3 reads TGTGCCAGCAGCCTTATCCGAGGCTTCCAAGAGACCCAGTACTTC.

With regard to this clone: Compared with germline, one end of the junction differs, possibly owing to a read error. The V gene is TRBV2, the J gene TRBJ1-3; D perhaps matches TRBD1 (6 bases). Germline values: CDR1 SNHLY, CDR2 FYNNEI. The length of the CDR3 is 16 residues. This CDR3 is CASREARGTYGNTIYF. CDR3 sequence (DNA): TGTGCCAGCCGTGAAGCCCGAGGGACATATGGAAACACCATATATTTT.

V is TRBV2 and J is TRBJ2-7; 8 nucleotides match TRBD2. Germline V gives CDR1 SNHLY, CDR2 FYNNEI. After removal of 7 bases from V and 4 bases from J, the junction contained 9 bases not matched to a gene. This CDR3 has 14 residues. The CDR3 bases are TGTGCCAGCACTCCCGGACTAGCAGGTTACGAGCAGTACTTC. Protein: CASTPGLAGYEQYF.

The table lists this clone with a few counts. This rearrangement joins TRBV6-5 to TRBJ2-3; D uncertain. Trimming stripped 2 bases from V and 6 bases from J, with 9 bases between. The germline V gene encodes CDR1 MNHEY and CDR2 SVGAGI. The CDR3 has 13 amino acids. CDR3 amino acids: CASSYGLEDTQYF. Here the CDR3 DNA reads TGTGCCAGCAGTTACGGGTTGGAGGATACGCAGTATTTT.

The chain has TRBV2 and TRBJ2-5; D may be TRBD2 (7 bases). Trimming shortened V by 0 bases and J by 7 bases, and 15 bases separated the two germline ends. This CDR3 comprises 15 residues. Germline CDR1 SNHLY, CDR2 FYNNEI. The CDR3 sequence is CASSEALQGRGTQYF. In DNA, the CDR3 is TGTGCCAGCAGTGAAGCGCTTCAGGGGAGGGGGACCCAGTACTTC.